The next 22 T cell receptor beta chains were all read from a single sample in a study of response to subunit inactivated influenza vaccine. Via MiXCR, TCRdb re-called the RT-PCR reads, giving one row per CDR3 protein. This table holds roughly 180,000 distinct CDR3 sequences, about 9% found once. Sequenced here: non-naive T cells sorted from PBMCs, sampled on the day of vaccination. The receptors come from a man aged 50 or older who received an inactivated influenza vaccine.

This clonotype was seen ten or more times. CDR3 sequence (DNA): TGTGCCAGCAGCTTTTACACCGCCACAGATACGCAGTATTTT. Translating it yields CASSFYTATDTQYF. The chain is built from TRBV7-8 and TRBJ2-3; D remains ambiguous. Trimming stripped 3 bases from V and 2 bases from J, with 9 bases between. CDR1 and CDR2 (germline): SGHVS, FQNEAQ. The CDR3 has 14 residues.

The chain is built from TRBV7-8 and TRBJ2-2; the D is unclear. The CDR3 is 14 amino acids. CDR1 is SGHVS, CDR2 FQNEAQ, per germline. V was trimmed by 5 bases and J by 7 bases, leaving 14 bases between them. Here the CDR3 DNA reads TGTGCCAGCAGCGCGCGCCGTCTTATCGGGGAGCTGTTTTTT. Translated, it gives CASSARRLIGELFF.

Ten or more counts support this clonotype. CDR3 sequence: CASSFFSDQPQHF. The CDR3 nucleotides are TGTGCCAGCAGTTTTTTTTCCGATCAGCCCCAGCATTTT. The chain combines TRBV12-3 or TRBV12-4 with TRBJ1-5; no reliable D call. The CDR3 is 13 amino acids. Trimming took 3 bases from V and 5 from J, leaving 8 bases between them.

This clonotype was recorded a few times. This sequence joins TRBV5-1 and TRBJ2-3, with TRBD2 matching over 8 bases. Trimming removed 5 bases from V and 4 bases from J; junction bases left unmatched: 6. Looked up from germline, CDR1 is SGHRS and CDR2 is YFSETQ. The CDR3 extends over 14 amino acids. CDR3 sequence reads: CASSSGTSSDTQYF. As DNA, the CDR3 is TGCGCCAGCAGTTCCGGGACTAGTTCAGATACGCAGTATTTT.

This clonotype occurred many times. The rearrangement joins TRBV20-1 to TRBJ2-2, with D possibly being TRBD2 (7 bases). V lost 4 bases and J lost 4, with 22 bases in between. The CDR3 sequence is 17 residues long. The germline V gene has CDR1 DFQATT and CDR2 SNEGSKA (reference sequence). The CDR3 DNA sequence: TGCAGTGCTACCCGAGGAGGAGGGGGGGAGGGCACCGGGGAGCTGTTTTTT. Its translation: CSATRGGGGEGTGELFF.

The chain is built from TRBV5-1 and TRBJ2-3; D perhaps matches TRBD1 (5 bases). The CDR3 spans 12 residues. Germline loops: CDR1 SGHRS, CDR2 YFSETQ. Trimming stripped 1 base from V and 6 bases from J, with 6 bases between. The CDR3 DNA is TGCGCCAGCAGCTTGAGACAGGATACGCAGTATTTT. Its translation is CASSLRQDTQYF.

The sample holds a few counts of this clonotype. The chain couples TRBV7-9 to TRBJ2-5; TRBD1 matches at 11 bases. V lost 4 bases to trimming and J lost 5 bases; unmatched junction nucleotides: 9. This CDR3 contains 16 residues. Germline V gene data show CDR1 as SEHNR and CDR2 as FQNEAQ (reference sequence). CDR3 sequence reads: CASSYTGTGGRETQYF. The CDR3 DNA reads as TGTGCCAGCAGCTATACCGGGACAGGGGGTAGGGAGACCCAGTACTTC.

This clonotype was seen ten or more times. The gene calls are TRBV10-3 and TRBJ1-6, with a tentative D call TRBD1 (5 bases). The germline CDR1 and CDR2 sequences are ENHRY and SYGVKD. The CDR3 extends over 14 amino acids. V was trimmed by 4 bases and J by 5 bases, leaving 9 bases between them. CDR3 sequence (DNA): TGTGCCATCAGTGTAGACAGAGATAATTCACCCCTCCACTTT. Its protein is CAISVDRDNSPLHF.

V and J are TRBV4-2 and TRBJ2-3; possible D gene TRBD1, 6 bases. Trimming removed 0 bases from V and 1 base from J, with 8 bases in between. The length of the CDR3 is 15 residues. Germline values: CDR1 LGHNA, CDR2 YNFKEQ. DNA for the CDR3: TGTGCCAGCAGCCAAGATCAGGGGCGCACAGATACGCAGTATTTT. This encodes CASSQDQGRTDTQYF.

This clonotype was observed many times. The V gene is TRBV29-1, the J gene TRBJ1-1; D is ambiguous. This CDR3 is 12 amino acids long. Trimming took 3 bases from V and 1 from J, leaving 6 bases between them. Germline V lookup: CDR1 SQVTM, CDR2 ANQGSEA. In DNA form, the CDR3 reads TGCAGCGTTGAGAAGGGGAACACTGAAGCTTTCTTT. Translation: CSVEKGNTEAFF.

This chain connects TRBV6-1 to TRBJ2-3; a possible D gene is TRBD2 (6 bases). The V gene lost 4 bases and the J gene lost 6 bases, with 11 bases spanning the gap. The CDR3 spans 13 residues. Germline CDR1 MNHNS, CDR2 SASEGT. Here the CDR3 reads CASSVMEGDTQYF. CDR3 bases: TGTGCCAGCAGTGTGATGGAGGGGGATACGCAGTATTTT.

The chain links TRBV7-2 to TRBJ2-2; D possibly matches TRBD1 or TRBD2 (5 bases each). The CDR3 length is 15 residues. Germline-derived CDR1 and CDR2 are SGHTA and FQGNSA. Trimming stripped 0 bases from V and 4 bases from J, with 9 bases between. This chain's CDR3 is CASSLAGVSTGELFF. CDR3 coding DNA: TGTGCCAGCAGCTTAGCGGGGGTGAGCACCGGGGAGCTGTTTTTT.

This clonotype was picked up many times. The rearrangement joins TRBV20-1 to TRBJ2-2; the match to TRBD2 covers 9 bases. The V segment lost 3 bases and the J segment 1 base; nucleotides outside the gene matches: 9. The germline CDR1 and CDR2 sequences are DFQATT and SNEGSKA (reference sequence). CDR3 length: 17 residues. DNA for the CDR3: TGCAGTGCTAGGGGTAGCGGGAGTCCCCAGAACACCGGGGAGCTGTTTTTT. Its translation is CSARGSGSPQNTGELFF.

The chain combines TRBV5-1 with TRBJ2-5; 13 nucleotides match TRBD2. Trimming cost V 1 base and J 2 bases; bases outside gene matches: 8. Germline V gene sequence: CDR1 SGHRS, CDR2 YFSETQ. This CDR3 is 18 amino acids long. The CDR3 coding sequence is TGCGCCAGCAGCTTGTTTCTTGGACTAGCGGGGGCACAAGAGACCCAGTACTTC. It specifies CASSLFLGLAGAQETQYF. Full variable domain (missing parts from reference TRBV5-1 and TRBJ2-5): KAGVTQTPRYLIKTRGQQVTLSCSPISGHRSVSWYQQTPGQGLQFLFEYFSETQRNKGNFPGRFSGRQFSNSRSEMNVSTLELGDSALYLCASSLFLGLAGAQETQYFGPGTRLLVL.

The rearrangement uses TRBV11-3 and TRBJ2-1; 14 bases match TRBD2. CDR3 length equals 15 residues. With V trimmed by 1 base and J by 8 bases, 1 base remained unmatched. Germline V gene data show CDR1 as SGHNT and CDR2 as YENEEA. The CDR3 loop reads CASSLGLAGGHEQFF. The DNA of the CDR3 is TGTGCCAGCAGCTTAGGACTAGCGGGAGGGCATGAGCAGTTCTTC.

At least ten counts were recorded for this clonotype. The chain carries TRBV6-2 or TRBV6-3 and TRBJ2-7; 8 bases fit TRBD2. The CDR3 contains 13 residues. The V gene's germline CDR1 is MNHEY and CDR2 SVGEGT. J was trimmed by 4 bases and V by 6 bases; bases with no gene match: 5. The DNA for the CDR3 is TGTGCCAGCAGCGGGAGGGCCGAATACGAGCAGTACTTC. This sequence encodes CASSGRAEYEQYF.

This clonotype was recorded at least ten times. The V and J genes are TRBV4-1 and TRBJ1-3; unclear D gene. The CDR3 runs 15 residues. V lost 0 bases and J 0 bases, leaving 6 bases between the germline ends. From germline, CDR1 is MGHRA and CDR2 YSYEKL. DNA for the CDR3: TGCGCCAGCAGCCAAGACAGAAACTCTGGAAACACCATATATTTT. The encoded protein is CASSQDRNSGNTIYF.

This clonotype showed up just a few times. The J gene is TRBJ1-6, the V gene TRBV2; tentative D call: TRBD1 (6 bases). The germline gives CDR1 SNHLY, CDR2 FYNNEI. The CDR3 covers 12 residues. The V gene lost 8 bases and the J gene lost 13 bases, with 15 bases spanning the gap. The CDR3 DNA follows: TGTGCCAGCCGACAGGACAGAGGGCCCCTCCACTTT. Its protein product is CASRQDRGPLHF.

V and J are TRBV20-1 and TRBJ2-7; TRBD2 matches 7 bases. This CDR3 contains 15 residues. Germline CDR1 and CDR2: DFQATT and SNEGSKA (reference sequence). The V segment lost 3 bases and the J segment 0 bases; nucleotides outside the gene matches: 8. In nucleotides, the CDR3 is TGCAGTGCTAGTCCTAGCGGCCCCAGCTCCTACGAGCAGTACTTC. Amino acid sequence: CSASPSGPSSYEQYF.

In this sample, this clonotype turned up many times. The V and J genes are TRBV20-1 and TRBJ2-1; D is uncertain. Trimming removed 5 bases at V and 0 bases at J, with 20 bases between. The CDR3 covers 17 residues. Germline V lookup: CDR1 DFQATT, CDR2 SNEGSKA (reference sequence). The CDR3, as DNA: TGCAGTGCTCATCCCCCCATTCAGCACAGCTCCTACAATGAGCAGTTCTTC. Translation: CSAHPPIQHSSYNEQFF.

The table lists this clonotype with a few counts. The chain is built from TRBV11-3 and TRBJ2-3, with D perhaps TRBD2 (5 bases). Trimming left V 5 bases short and J 2 bases short, with 17 bases between. The CDR3 runs 16 residues. Looked up from germline, CDR1 is SGHNT and CDR2 is YENEEA. The CDR3, as DNA: TGTGCCAGCAGCATGAGGGCGGATGGCCTCACAGATACGCAGTATTTT. Protein: CASSMRADGLTDTQYF.

This clonotype was counted ten times or more. The chain has TRBV4-3 and TRBJ2-7, with D uncertain. From germline, CDR1 is LGHNA and CDR2 YSLEER. This CDR3 spans 14 amino acids. V gave up 0 bases and J gave up 4 bases, with 10 bases separating them. The CDR3 nucleotides read TGCGCCAGCAGCCAAGAGGGGTCGTCATACGAGCAGTACTTC. Translating gives CASSQEGSSYEQYF.